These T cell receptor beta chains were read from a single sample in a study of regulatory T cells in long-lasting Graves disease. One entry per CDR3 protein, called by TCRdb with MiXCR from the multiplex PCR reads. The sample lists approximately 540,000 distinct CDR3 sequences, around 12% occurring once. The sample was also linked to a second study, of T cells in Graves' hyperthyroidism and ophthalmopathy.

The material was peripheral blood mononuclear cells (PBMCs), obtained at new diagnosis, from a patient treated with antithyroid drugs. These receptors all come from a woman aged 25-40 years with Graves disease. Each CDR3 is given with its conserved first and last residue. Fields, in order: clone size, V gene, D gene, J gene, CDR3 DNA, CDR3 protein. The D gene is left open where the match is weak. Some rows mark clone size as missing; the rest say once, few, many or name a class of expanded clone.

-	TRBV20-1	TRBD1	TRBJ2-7	TGCAGTGCTAGGGCAGGGGACAGGGCGCACGAGCAGTACTTC	CSARAGDRAHEQYF
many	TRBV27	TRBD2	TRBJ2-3	TGTGCCAGCAGTTTCAGGCCTAGCGGGATCACAGATACGCAGTATTTT	CASSFRPSGITDTQYF
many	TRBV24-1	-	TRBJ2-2	TGTGCCACCAGTGACTGGGGACCAATCACCGGGGAGCTGTTTTTT	CATSDWGPITGELFF
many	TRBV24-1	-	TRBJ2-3	TGTGCCACCAGTGATTCTCGGGCGCATGGGAAAGATACGCAGTATTTT	CATSDSRAHGKDTQYF
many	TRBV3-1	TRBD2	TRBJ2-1	TGTGCCAGCAGCCGGGGATCGGCTAGCGGTTACAATGAGCAGTTCTTC	CASSRGSASGYNEQFF
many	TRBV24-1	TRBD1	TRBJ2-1	TGTGCCACCAGTGCACCACCCGGGACAGCCTCCTACAATGAGCAGTTCTTC	CATSAPPGTASYNEQFF
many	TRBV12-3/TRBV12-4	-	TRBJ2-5	TGTGCCAGCAGTTTCACTCGGCGAGTAACACCAGAGACCCAGTACTTC	CASSFTRRVTPETQYF
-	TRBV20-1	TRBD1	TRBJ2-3	TGCAGTGCTAGAGATCGAAATTGGGACAGGGGAGAGTTT	CSARDRNWDRGEF
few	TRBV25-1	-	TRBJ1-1	TGTGCCAGCAGTGAATACGCCGAAAACACTGAAGCTTTCTTT	CASSEYAENTEAFF
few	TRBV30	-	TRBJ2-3	TGTGCCTGGAGTGTAACCCGGTGGAGCGGGGCAGGGGGAGATACGCAGTATTTT	CAWSVTRWSGAGGDTQYF
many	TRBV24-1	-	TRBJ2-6	TGTGCCACCAGTGTTGGGGGCGGTGGGGCCAACGTCCTGACTTTC	CATSVGGGGANVLTF
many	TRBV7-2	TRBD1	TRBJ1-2	TGTGCCAGCAGCTTAGCCGAGGGGGCGTCCTATGGCTACACCTTC	CASSLAEGASYGYTF
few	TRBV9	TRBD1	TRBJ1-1	TGTGCCAGCAGCGCGTACTACAGGGGGACTGAAGCTTTCTTT	CASSAYYRGTEAFF
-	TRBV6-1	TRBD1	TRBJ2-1	TGTGCCAGCAGTGAACTCGGGACAGGGTTCGTTTCGTCGCATGAGCAGTTCTTC	CASSELGTGFVSSHEQFF
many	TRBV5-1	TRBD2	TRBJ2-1	TGCGCCAGCAGCCCGGGACTAGCGGGAGGGCCAGATCTTGAGCAGTTCTTC	CASSPGLAGGPDLEQFF
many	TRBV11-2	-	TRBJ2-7	TGTGCCAGCAGCTTTGTGTCCACCTCCTACGAGCAGTACTTC	CASSFVSTSYEQYF
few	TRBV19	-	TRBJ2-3	TGTGCCAGTAGTAGTCCCCAGGGGGGCCCCACAGATACGCAGTATTTT	CASSSPQGGPTDTQYF
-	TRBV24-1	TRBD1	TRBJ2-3	TGTGCCACCAGTGATTTGAGACAGGGAGGCACAGATACGCAGTATTTT	CATSDLRQGGTDTQYF
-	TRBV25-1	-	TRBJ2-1	TGTGCCAGCAGTGAATTGGGACGGGATGAGCAGTTCTTC	CASSELGRDEQFF
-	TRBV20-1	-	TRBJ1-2	TGCAGTGCTAGCATCCTCTATGGCTACACCTTC	CSASILYGYTF
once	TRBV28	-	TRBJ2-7	TGTGCCAGCAGTTTAAAATATTCGGGGGTAACCTCCTACGAGCAGTACTTC	CASSLKYSGVTSYEQYF
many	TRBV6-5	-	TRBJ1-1	TGTGCCAGCAGTTTCCACCGGGCTTCGTGGACTGAAGCTTTCTTT	CASSFHRASWTEAFF
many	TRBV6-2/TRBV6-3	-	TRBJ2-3	TGTGCCAGCGCGGCCGGACCCACCCTGGAGTATTTT	CASAAGPTLEYF
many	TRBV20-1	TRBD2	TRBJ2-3	TGCAGTGCTAGAGAGGAATTAGCGGGAGGGCCGGATACGCAGTATTTT	CSAREELAGGPDTQYF
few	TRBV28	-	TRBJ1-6	TGTGCCAGCAGTCCGTACCGGGTCCGTAATTCACCCCTCCACTTT	CASSPYRVRNSPLHF